The rows below give T cell receptor beta chains drawn from one sample of a study of T cells in localized non-small cell lung cancer. Measured with immunoSEQ multiplex PCR; TCRdb has only the in-frame clones, and not every one. The profile shows 750 to 1,000 clones, around a sixth of them singletons. This specimen consisted of normal lung tissue next to the tumor, obtained before any cancer treatment. The receptors shown here come from a female donor of 60 years or more with stage II squamous cell lung carcinoma. The CDR3 runs from the conserved cysteine through the conserved F or W. A D gene is named only where the DNA matches it firmly. Size is omitted from some rows. Given values are once, few, many or a class for expanded clones.

-	-	TRBV30	TRBJ2-4	CAWSVTKNIQYF	TGTGCCTGGAGTGTGACCAAAAACATTCAGTACTTC
few	-	TRBV29-1	TRBJ1-1	CSVVVHVTGEAFF	TGCAGCGTTGTAGTCCACGTAACCGGGGAAGCTTTCTTT
-	TRBD2	TRBV19	TRBJ2-3	CASSTPGASGGTDTQYF	TGTGCCAGTAGTACCCCCGGGGCTAGCGGGGGGACAGATACGCAGTATTTT
medium-sized	-	TRBV11-3	TRBJ1-3	CASSRPDVGLSGNTIYF	TGTGCCAGCAGCCGACCCGATGTGGGGCTCTCTGGAAACACCATATATTTT
medium-sized	TRBD2	TRBV6-8	TRBJ2-2	CASRRLAGGTGELFF	TGTGCCAGCAGAAGACTAGCGGGAGGCACCGGGGAGCTGTTTTTT
large	-	TRBV6-8	TRBJ2-1	CASSRREADEQFF	TGTGCCAGCAGTCGAAGGGAAGCGGATGAGCAGTTCTTC
-	-	TRBV28	TRBJ1-2	CASRPGVLYGYTF	TGTGCCAGTCGGCCAGGGGTGCTCTATGGCTACACCTTC
medium-sized	-	TRBV11-3	TRBJ2-3	CASSLGWGYVGDTQYF	TGTGCCAGCAGCTTAGGATGGGGGTATGTGGGAGATACGCAGTATTTT
-	-	TRBV28	TRBJ1-1	CASSSLGLNTEAFF	TGTGCCAGCAGTTCCCTGGGCCTTAACACTGAAGCTTTCTTT
-	-	TRBV11-3	TRBJ1-5	CASSQNSPHSNQPQHF	TGTGCCAGCAGCCAAAACAGCCCCCATAGCAATCAGCCCCAGCATTTT
-	TRBD1	TRBV29-1	TRBJ2-3	CSGDTGGTDTQYF	TGCAGCGGGGATACAGGGGGCACAGATACGCAGTATTTT
-	-	TRBV30	TRBJ1-1	CAWSKTLNTEAFF	TGTGCCTGGTCCAAAACTTTGAACACTGAAGCTTTCTTT
-	TRBD1	TRBV19	TRBJ1-2	CASRPAEDRAYGYTF	TGTGCCAGTCGCCCCGCCGAGGACAGGGCCTATGGCTACACCTTC
medium-sized	TRBD1	TRBV6-8	TRBJ1-2	CASTPLTGVSGYTF	TGTGCCAGCACCCCCCTGACAGGGGTAAGTGGCTACACCTTC
few	-	TRBV11-3	TRBJ2-2	CASSLVPGAVGELFF	TGTGCCAGCAGCTTAGTCCCAGGGGCGGTCGGGGAGCTGTTTTTT
-	-	TRBV19	TRBJ2-3	CASSRDTDTQYF	TGTGCCAGTAGCCGGGACACAGATACGCAGTATTTT
-	-	TRBV1	TRBJ1-6	CASSQVRDRPPLHF	TGCGCCAGCAGCCAAGTCAGGGATCGTCCACCCCTCCACTTT